This TCR beta chain came from a study of T-cell reconstitution after alpha-beta-depleted transplantation in children. The TCRbeta library incorporated unique molecular identifiers. Using its own MiXCR run on the PCR reads, TCRdb lists one record per CDR3 protein. The sample lists around 300,000 distinct CDR3 sequences; 11% were seen once. Study-level findings and limits: Day-60 TCRbeta diversity that was high in some patients was derived from surviving recipient T cells and thymic progenitors.

This clonotype has a handful of counts. Antigen unknown. This CDR3 contains 16 residues. Trimming took 0 bases from V and 2 from J; bases not matched to a gene: 5. Per the germline V gene, CDR1 is SGHAT and CDR2 is FQNNGV. This sequence originates from a male patient aged 2-10 years who had a stem cell transplant for chronic granulomatous disease, so the T cells may come from the graft donor. Sequenced material: peripheral blood, taken 180 days after TCRalphabeta/CD19-depleted stem cell transplant. The V gene is TRBV11-2, the J gene TRBJ2-3; 7 nucleotides line up with TRBD2. CDR3 residues: CASSLDLRGNTDTQYF. CDR3 nucleotides: TGTGCCAGCAGCTTAGATCTGCGGGGGAACACAGATACGCAGTATTTT.